This T cell receptor beta chain was identified during a study of early T cells in non-severe SARS-CoV-2 infection. Study context: Sequenced bulk RNA came from whole blood that was unsorted, and chains were unpaired. Study-wide points: VDJdb-based annotation leaned toward anti-spike CD8 responses and missed private and CD4 specificities.

This clonotype has a handful of counts. Its antigen is still unknown. TCRdb re-derived calls from the 5' RACE reads in MiXCR, one entry per CDR3 protein. The table records 100,000 or so distinct CDR3 sequences, less than 15% of them present only once. The CDR3 loop spans 13 amino acids. The germline V and J ends were trimmed by 5 bases and 2 bases, with 10 bases remaining between them. Per germline, CDR1 LNHNV and CDR2 YYDKDF (reference sequence). Input material: whole blood. This sequence originates from an adult who was a healthcare worker with PCR-confirmed SARS-CoV-2 infection or an uninfected control (not recorded which). V is TRBV15 and J is TRBJ2-7, with D possibly TRBD2 on 6 matching bases. The CDR3 nucleotides are TGTGCCACCAGCCGGGACTTAGCCTACGAGCAGTACTTC. Translation gives CATSRDLAYEQYF.